The sequence of this TCR beta chain was determined in a study of blood T cell repertoires in COVID-19. Study in general: The cDNA or gDNA used as material had been derived from T cells, B-cell-depleted T cells, or PBMCs.

Libraries were prepared by immunoSEQ multiplex PCR; TCRdb keeps only in-frame clonotypes and omits some of them. The table shows about 360,000 clones, with roughly 86% occurring only once. V was pared by 0 bases and J by 6 bases, with 5 bases between. Per the germline V gene, CDR1 is SGHVS and CDR2 is FQNEAQ. The CDR3 is 13 residues long. V and J are TRBV7-8 and TRBJ1-4, with D unclear. The clonotype comes from a human donor in a cohort sampled during active COVID-19. The source material was peripheral blood. Written as DNA, the CDR3 is TGTGCCAGCAGCTTAGCGGCCGATGAAAAACTGTTTTTT. Protein: CASSLAADEKLFF.